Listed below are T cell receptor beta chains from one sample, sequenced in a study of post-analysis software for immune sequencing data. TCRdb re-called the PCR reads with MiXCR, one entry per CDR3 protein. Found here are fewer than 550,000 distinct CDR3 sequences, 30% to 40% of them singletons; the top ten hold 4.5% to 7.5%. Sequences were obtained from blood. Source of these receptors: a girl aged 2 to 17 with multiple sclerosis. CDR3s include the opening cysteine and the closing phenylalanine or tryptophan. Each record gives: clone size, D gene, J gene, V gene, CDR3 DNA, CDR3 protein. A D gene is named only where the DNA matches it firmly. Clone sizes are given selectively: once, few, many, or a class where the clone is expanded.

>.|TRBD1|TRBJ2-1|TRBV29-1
TGCAGCGAAACCTCTCGACAGGGGGCTATCTCCTACAATGAGCAGTTCTTC
CSETSRQGAISYNEQFF
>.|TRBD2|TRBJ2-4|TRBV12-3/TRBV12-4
TGTGCCAGCAGCCTGACTAGCGGGGGGCCGCTAGCCAAAAACATTCAGTACTTC
CASSLTSGGPLAKNIQYF
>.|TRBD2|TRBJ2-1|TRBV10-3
TGTGCCTCGGGAGGGGATGAGCAGTTCTTC
CASGGDEQFF
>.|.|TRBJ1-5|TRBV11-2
TGTGCCAGCAGCTTAGAGGGCGAGGGGCAAGGACAGCCCCAGCATTTT
CASSLEGEGQGQPQHF
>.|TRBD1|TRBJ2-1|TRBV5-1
TGCGCCAGCAGCTCGACAGGGAGCACCTACAATGAGCAGTTCTTC
CASSSTGSTYNEQFF
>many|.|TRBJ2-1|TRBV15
TGTGCCACCAGCAGAGATGCCCAGGGTGAGCAGTTCTTC
CATSRDAQGEQFF
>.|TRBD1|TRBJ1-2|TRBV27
TGTGCCAGCAGTTGGGGCGACAGGGGGACCTATGGCTACACCTTC
CASSWGDRGTYGYTF
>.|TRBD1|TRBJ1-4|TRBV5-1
TGCGCCAGCAGCTTAGGACAGGGCGAAAAACTGTTTTTT
CASSLGQGEKLFF
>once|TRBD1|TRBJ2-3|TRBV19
TGTGCCAGTAGTACCTCGGACAGGCAGTGGGTCACGGTTACGCAGTATTTT
CASSTSDRQWVTVTQYF
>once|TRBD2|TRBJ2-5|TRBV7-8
TGTGCCAGCAGCTTAGGGGCCCTAGCGGGGGGCCCCCAAGAGACCCAGTACTTC
CASSLGALAGGPQETQYF
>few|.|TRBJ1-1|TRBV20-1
TGCAGTGCTAGTAATCAGTTCACTGAAGCTTTCTTT
CSASNQFTEAFF
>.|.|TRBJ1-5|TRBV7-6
TGTGCCAGCAGCTTACTCCACGGGGCAGGGTGGATTCAGCCCCAGCATTTT
CASSLLHGAGWIQPQHF
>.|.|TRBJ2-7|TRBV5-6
TGTGCCAGCAGCCCGGGTCCTAGCGAGCGCGAGCAGTACTTC
CASSPGPSEREQYF
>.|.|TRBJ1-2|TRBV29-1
TGCAGCGTTGAAGATCAGGGCGCCCGAGACTACACCTTC
CSVEDQGARDYTF
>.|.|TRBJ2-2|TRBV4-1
TGCGCCAGCAGCCAGAAGGAGGCCGGGCGAAACACCGGGGAGCTGTTTTTT
CASSQKEAGRNTGELFF
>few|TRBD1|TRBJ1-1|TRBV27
TGTGCCAGCAGTGCTAACAGGGGGCCGGAAGCTTTCTTT
CASSANRGPEAFF
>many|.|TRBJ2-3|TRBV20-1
TGCAGTGCTAGAGATACAGGGTGGGCAGATACGCAGTATTTT
CSARDTGWADTQYF
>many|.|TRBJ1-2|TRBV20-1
TGCAGTGCCCCGAGCGGGGGGCGATATGGCTACACCTTC
CSAPSGGRYGYTF
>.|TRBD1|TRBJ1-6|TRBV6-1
TGTGCCAGCAGGGGTCACAGGGGCAATTCACCCCTCCACTTT
CASRGHRGNSPLHF
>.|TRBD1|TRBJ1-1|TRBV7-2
TGTGCCAGCAGCTTAGTGGACAGGAGAAACACTGAAGCTTTCTTT
CASSLVDRRNTEAFF
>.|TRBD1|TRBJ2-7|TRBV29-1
TGCAGCGTTGAAAGACAGGGGACCTACGAGCAGTACTTC
CSVERQGTYEQYF
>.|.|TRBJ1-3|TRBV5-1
TGCGCCAGCAGCTTGGCTCAGGGCTTACTCTCTGGAAACACCATATATTTT
CASSLAQGLLSGNTIYF
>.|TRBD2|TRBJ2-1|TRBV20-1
TGCAGTGCTGTTCGACTAGCGGGGAGTCTGGATGAGCAGTTCTTC
CSAVRLAGSLDEQFF
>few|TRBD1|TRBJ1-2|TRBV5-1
TGCGCCAGCAGCTTGACAGGGGGGGACGCTGGCTACACCTTC
CASSLTGGDAGYTF
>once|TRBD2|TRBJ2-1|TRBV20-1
TGCAGTGCTAGAGAAGTAGCGGGGGCCCACGAGCAGTTCTTC
CSAREVAGAHEQFF